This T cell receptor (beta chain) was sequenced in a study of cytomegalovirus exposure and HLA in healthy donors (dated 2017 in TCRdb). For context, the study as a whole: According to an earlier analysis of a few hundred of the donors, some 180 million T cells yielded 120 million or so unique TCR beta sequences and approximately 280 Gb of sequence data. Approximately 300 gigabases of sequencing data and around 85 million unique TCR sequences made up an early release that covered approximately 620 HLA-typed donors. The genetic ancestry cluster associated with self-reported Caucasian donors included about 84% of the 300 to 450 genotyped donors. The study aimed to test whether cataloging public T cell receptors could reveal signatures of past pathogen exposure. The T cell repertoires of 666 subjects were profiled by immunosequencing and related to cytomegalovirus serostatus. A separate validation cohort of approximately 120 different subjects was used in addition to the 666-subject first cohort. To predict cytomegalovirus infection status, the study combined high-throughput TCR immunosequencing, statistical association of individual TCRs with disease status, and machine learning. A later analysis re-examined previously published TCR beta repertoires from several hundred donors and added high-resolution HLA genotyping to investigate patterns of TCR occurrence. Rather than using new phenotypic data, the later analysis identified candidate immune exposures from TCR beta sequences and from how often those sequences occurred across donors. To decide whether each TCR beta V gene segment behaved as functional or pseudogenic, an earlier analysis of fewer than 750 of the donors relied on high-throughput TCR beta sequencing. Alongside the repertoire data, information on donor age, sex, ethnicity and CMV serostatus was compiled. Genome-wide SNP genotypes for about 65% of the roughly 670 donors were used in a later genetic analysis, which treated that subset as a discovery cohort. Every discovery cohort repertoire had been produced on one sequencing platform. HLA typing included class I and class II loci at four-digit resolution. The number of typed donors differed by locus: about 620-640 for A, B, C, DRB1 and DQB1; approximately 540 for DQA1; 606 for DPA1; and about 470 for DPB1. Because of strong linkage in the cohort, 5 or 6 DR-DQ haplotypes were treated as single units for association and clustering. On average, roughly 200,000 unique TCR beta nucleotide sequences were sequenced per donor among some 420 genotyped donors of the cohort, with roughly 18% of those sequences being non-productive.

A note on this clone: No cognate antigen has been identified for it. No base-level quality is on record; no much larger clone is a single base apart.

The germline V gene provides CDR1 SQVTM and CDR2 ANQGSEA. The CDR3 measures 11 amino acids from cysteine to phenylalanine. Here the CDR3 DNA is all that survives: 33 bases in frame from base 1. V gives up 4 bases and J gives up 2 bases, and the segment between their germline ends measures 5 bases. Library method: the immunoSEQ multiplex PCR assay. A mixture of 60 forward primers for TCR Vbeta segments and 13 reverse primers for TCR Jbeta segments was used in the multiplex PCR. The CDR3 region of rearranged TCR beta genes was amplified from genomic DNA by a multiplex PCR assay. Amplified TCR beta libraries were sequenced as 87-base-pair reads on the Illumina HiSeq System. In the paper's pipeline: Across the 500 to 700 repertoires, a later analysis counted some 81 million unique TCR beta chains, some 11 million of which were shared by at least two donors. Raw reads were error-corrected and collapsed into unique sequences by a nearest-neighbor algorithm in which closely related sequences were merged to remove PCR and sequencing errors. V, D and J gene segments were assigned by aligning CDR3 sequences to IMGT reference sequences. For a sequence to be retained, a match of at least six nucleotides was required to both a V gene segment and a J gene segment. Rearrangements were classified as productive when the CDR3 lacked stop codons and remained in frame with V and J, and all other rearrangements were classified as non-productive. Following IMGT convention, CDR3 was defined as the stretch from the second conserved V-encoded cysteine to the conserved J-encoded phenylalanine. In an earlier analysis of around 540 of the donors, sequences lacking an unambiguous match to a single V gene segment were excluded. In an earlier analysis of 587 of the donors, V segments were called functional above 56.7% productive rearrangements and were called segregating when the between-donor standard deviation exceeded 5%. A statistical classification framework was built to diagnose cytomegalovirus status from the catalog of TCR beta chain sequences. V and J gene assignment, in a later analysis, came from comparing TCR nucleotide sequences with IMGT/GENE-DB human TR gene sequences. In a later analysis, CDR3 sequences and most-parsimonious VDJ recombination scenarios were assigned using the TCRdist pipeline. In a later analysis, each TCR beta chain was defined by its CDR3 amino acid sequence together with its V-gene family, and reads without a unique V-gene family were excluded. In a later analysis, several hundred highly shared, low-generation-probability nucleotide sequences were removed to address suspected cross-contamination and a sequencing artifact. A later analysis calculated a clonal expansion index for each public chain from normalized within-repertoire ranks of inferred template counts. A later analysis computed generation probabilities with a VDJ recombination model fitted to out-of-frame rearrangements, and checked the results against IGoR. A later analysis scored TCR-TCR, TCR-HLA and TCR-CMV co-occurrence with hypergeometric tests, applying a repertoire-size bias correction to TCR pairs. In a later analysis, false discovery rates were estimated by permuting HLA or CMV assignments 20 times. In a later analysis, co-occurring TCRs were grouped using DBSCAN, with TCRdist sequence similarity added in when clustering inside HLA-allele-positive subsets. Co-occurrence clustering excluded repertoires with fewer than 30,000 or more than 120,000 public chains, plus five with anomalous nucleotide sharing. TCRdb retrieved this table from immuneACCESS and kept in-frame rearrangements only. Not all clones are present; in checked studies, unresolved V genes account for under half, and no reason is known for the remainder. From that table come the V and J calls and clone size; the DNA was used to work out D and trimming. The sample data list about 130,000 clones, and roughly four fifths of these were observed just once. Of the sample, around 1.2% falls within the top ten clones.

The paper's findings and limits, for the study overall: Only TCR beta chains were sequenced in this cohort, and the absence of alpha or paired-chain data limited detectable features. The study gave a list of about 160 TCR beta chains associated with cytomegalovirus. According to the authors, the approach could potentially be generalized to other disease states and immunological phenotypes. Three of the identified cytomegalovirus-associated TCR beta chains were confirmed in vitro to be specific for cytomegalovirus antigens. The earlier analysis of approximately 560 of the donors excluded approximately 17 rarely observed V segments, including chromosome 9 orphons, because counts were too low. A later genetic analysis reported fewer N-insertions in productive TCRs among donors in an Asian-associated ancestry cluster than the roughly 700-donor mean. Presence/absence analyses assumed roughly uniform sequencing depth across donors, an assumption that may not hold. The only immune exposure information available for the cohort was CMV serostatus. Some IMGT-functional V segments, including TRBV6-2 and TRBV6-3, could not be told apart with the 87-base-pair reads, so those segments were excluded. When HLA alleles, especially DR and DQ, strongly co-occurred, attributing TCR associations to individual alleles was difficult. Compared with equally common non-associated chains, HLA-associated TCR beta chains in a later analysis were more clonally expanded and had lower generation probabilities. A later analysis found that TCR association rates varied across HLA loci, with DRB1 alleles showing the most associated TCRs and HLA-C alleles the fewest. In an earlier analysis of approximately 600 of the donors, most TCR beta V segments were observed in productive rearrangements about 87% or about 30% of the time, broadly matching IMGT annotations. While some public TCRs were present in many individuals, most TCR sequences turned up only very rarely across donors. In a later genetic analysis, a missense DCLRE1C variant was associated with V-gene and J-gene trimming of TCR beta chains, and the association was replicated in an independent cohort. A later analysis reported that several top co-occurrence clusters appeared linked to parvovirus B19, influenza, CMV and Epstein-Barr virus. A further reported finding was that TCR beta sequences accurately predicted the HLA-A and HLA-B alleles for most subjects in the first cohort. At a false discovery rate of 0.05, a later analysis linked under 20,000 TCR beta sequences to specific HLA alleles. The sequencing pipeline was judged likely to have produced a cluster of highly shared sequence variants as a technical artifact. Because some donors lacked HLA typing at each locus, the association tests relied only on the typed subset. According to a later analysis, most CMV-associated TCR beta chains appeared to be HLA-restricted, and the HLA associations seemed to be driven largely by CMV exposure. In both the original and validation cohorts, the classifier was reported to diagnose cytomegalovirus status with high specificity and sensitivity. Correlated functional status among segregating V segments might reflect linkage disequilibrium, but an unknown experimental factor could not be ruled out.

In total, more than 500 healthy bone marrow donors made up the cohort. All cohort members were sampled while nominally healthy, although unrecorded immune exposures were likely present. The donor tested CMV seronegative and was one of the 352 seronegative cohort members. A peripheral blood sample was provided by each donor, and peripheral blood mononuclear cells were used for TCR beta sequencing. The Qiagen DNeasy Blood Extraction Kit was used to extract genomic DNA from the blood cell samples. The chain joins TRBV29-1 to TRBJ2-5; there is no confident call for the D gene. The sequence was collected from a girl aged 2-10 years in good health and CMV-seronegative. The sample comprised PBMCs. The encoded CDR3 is CSVGAQETQYF. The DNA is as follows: TGCAGCGTTGGGGCACAAGAGACCCAGTACTTC.